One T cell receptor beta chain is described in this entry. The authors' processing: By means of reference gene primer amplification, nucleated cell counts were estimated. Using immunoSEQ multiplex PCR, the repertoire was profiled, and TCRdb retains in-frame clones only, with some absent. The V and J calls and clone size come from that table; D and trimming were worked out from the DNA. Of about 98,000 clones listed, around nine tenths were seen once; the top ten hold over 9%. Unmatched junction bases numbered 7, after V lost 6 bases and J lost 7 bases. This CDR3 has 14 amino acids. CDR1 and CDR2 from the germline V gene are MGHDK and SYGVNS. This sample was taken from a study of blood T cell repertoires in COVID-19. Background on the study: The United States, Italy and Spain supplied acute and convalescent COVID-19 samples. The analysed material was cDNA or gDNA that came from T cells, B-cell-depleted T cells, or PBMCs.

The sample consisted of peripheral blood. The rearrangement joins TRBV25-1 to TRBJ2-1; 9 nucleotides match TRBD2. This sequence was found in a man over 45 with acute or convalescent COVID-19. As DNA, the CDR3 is TGTGCCAGCAGGAAACTAGCGGGTGCGAATGAGCAGTTCTTC. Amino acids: CASRKLAGANEQFF.